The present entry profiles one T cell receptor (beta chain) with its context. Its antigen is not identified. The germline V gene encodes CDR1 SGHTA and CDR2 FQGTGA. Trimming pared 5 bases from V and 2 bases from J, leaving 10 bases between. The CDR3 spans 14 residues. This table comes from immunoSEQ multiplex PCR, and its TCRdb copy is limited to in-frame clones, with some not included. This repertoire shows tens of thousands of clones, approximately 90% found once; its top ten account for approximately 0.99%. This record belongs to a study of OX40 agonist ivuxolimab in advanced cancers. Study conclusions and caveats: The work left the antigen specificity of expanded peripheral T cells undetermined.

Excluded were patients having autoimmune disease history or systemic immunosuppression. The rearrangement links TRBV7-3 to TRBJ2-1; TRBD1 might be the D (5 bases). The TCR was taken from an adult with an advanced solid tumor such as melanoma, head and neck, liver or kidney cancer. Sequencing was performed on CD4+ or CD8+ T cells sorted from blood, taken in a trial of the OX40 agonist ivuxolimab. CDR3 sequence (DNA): TGTGCCAGCAGCATAGGGGCTACCTACAATGAGCAGTTCTTC. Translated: CASSIGATYNEQFF.